This TCR beta chain was observed in a study of blood T cell repertoires in COVID-19. Background on the study: Samples came from the United States, Italy and Spain, spanning acute and convalescent COVID-19.

Original processing notes: Amplification of reference gene primers provided the estimated nucleated cell counts. This table comes from immunoSEQ multiplex PCR, and its TCRdb copy is limited to in-frame clones, with some not included. V, J and clone size were drawn from that table, and D and trimming were deduced from the DNA. The sample yields under 250,000 clones, about 82% seen once. V was cut by 1 base and J by 0 bases, with 11 bases left in between. This CDR3 is built from 17 residues. The germline V gene has CDR1 SGHNT and CDR2 YYREEE (reference sequence). The material sequenced was PBMCs or T cells enriched from blood (not recorded which). The receptor's source is a woman aged 45 to 65 with acute COVID-19. This sequence joins TRBV5-4 and TRBJ1-6, with D tentatively TRBD1 (6 bases). CDR3: CASSLTQGSSYNSPLHF. DNA for the CDR3: TGTGCCAGCAGCTTGACGCAGGGGAGCTCCTATAATTCACCCCTCCACTTT.